Listed below are T cell receptor beta chains from one sample, sequenced in a study of cytomegalovirus exposure and HLA in healthy donors. Profiling relied on immunoSEQ multiplex PCR, and the TCRdb table lists in-frame clones only, not all of them. The sample lists about 200,000 clones, roughly 80% occurring once. Sample: PBMCs. The receptors here all came from a woman aged 40 to 50 in good health and CMV-seronegative. Both conserved end residues are part of each CDR3. D genes are given only for firm matches. Rows may omit the clone size; those that give it use once, few, many or a size class.

clone_size: -; v_call: TRBV11-2; j_call: TRBJ2-3; d_call: TRBD2; cdr3_aa: CASSLDVFSGRASGDTQYF; cdr3_nt: TGTGCCAGCAGCTTAGATGTCTTCAGCGGGAGGGCCTCGGGAGATACGCAGTATTTT
clone_size: once; v_call: TRBV28; j_call: TRBJ2-6; d_call: -; cdr3_aa: CASSFTLGRVDPLGANVLTF; cdr3_nt: TGTGCCAGCAGTTTCACATTGGGCAGGGTAGATCCCCTGGGGGCCAACGTCCTGACTTTC
clone_size: -; v_call: TRBV30; j_call: TRBJ2-3; d_call: -; cdr3_aa: CAWTTGSGFNTQYF; cdr3_nt: TGTGCCTGGACCACTGGGAGCGGGTTCAATACGCAGTATTTT
clone_size: -; v_call: TRBV30; j_call: TRBJ2-5; d_call: TRBD2; cdr3_aa: CAWSVTSGDQETQYF; cdr3_nt: TGTGCCTGGAGTGTGACTAGCGGGGACCAAGAGACCCAGTACTTC
clone_size: once; v_call: TRBV30; j_call: TRBJ1-5; d_call: -; cdr3_aa: CAWSVRDRMKGSIDQPQHF; cdr3_nt: TGTGCCTGGAGTGTACGTGATAGGATGAAGGGGTCTATAGATCAGCCCCAGCATTTT
clone_size: -; v_call: TRBV27; j_call: TRBJ1-1; d_call: -; cdr3_aa: CASSFQRGGKGFF; cdr3_nt: TGTGCCAGCAGTTTTCAAAGAGGAGGGAAGGGTTTCTTT
clone_size: few; v_call: TRBV27; j_call: TRBJ1-4; d_call: -; cdr3_aa: CASRTGGSNEKLFF; cdr3_nt: TGTGCCAGCAGGACCGGAGGGAGTAATGAAAAACTGTTTTTT
clone_size: few; v_call: TRBV6-5; j_call: TRBJ2-5; d_call: TRBD2; cdr3_aa: CASLSLAGGSETQYF; cdr3_nt: TGTGCCAGCCTGTCCCTAGCGGGAGGTTCGGAGACCCAGTACTTC
clone_size: -; v_call: TRBV5-4; j_call: TRBJ2-7; d_call: -; cdr3_aa: CASSLSSSLIYEQYF; cdr3_nt: TGTGCCAGCAGCTTGTCATCTAGCCTGATCTACGAGCAGTACTTC
clone_size: -; v_call: TRBV29-1; j_call: TRBJ2-7; d_call: TRBD2; cdr3_aa: CSALGGNSYEQYF; cdr3_nt: TGCAGCGCCCTGGGGGGGAACTCCTACGAGCAGTACTTC
clone_size: few; v_call: TRBV7-9; j_call: TRBJ1-4; d_call: -; cdr3_aa: CASSLAVGLVNEKLFF; cdr3_nt: TGTGCCAGCAGCTTAGCCGTTGGCCTGGTTAATGAAAAACTGTTTTTT
clone_size: -; v_call: TRBV4-2; j_call: TRBJ2-2; d_call: -; cdr3_aa: CASSQDRHGTLRTGELFF; cdr3_nt: TGTGCCAGCAGCCAAGATCGCCACGGGACACTCAGGACCGGGGAGCTGTTTTTT
clone_size: once; v_call: TRBV6-6; j_call: TRBJ2-5; d_call: -; cdr3_aa: CASSYPRSRETQYF; cdr3_nt: TGTGCCAGCAGCTACCCTAGGTCCCGCGAGACCCAGTACTTC
clone_size: -; v_call: TRBV5-1; j_call: TRBJ2-7; d_call: -; cdr3_aa: CASRPTGLTDEQYF; cdr3_nt: TGCGCCAGCAGGCCAACTGGTCTCACCGACGAGCAGTACTTC
clone_size: -; v_call: TRBV29-1; j_call: TRBJ1-5; d_call: -; cdr3_aa: CSVSHGGSNQPQHF; cdr3_nt: TGCAGCGTTAGCCACGGCGGGAGCAATCAGCCCCAGCATTTT
clone_size: -; v_call: TRBV7-2; j_call: TRBJ1-5; d_call: TRBD1; cdr3_aa: CASRNRGINQPQHF; cdr3_nt: TGTGCCAGCAGAAACAGGGGTATTAACCAGCCCCAGCATTTT
clone_size: -; v_call: TRBV18; j_call: TRBJ1-1; d_call: TRBD1; cdr3_aa: CASSPVPGQGNTEAFF; cdr3_nt: TGTGCCAGCTCACCCGTCCCGGGACAGGGAAACACTGAAGCTTTCTTT
clone_size: once; v_call: TRBV27; j_call: TRBJ1-2; d_call: TRBD1; cdr3_aa: CASSALTGKDGYTF; cdr3_nt: TGTGCCAGCAGTGCGCTGACAGGGAAGGACGGCTACACCTTC
clone_size: -; v_call: TRBV7-2; j_call: TRBJ2-7; d_call: TRBD2; cdr3_aa: CASSEGPSGAYEQYF; cdr3_nt: TGTGCCAGCTCCGAGGGACCAAGCGGGGCCTACGAGCAGTACTTC
clone_size: -; v_call: TRBV7-8; j_call: TRBJ2-7; d_call: TRBD2; cdr3_aa: CASSLVRMGREGYEQYF; cdr3_nt: TGTGCCAGCAGCTTAGTAAGAATGGGGCGGGAGGGCTACGAGCAGTACTTC
clone_size: -; v_call: TRBV27; j_call: TRBJ2-7; d_call: TRBD2; cdr3_aa: CASSSIAGVEQYF; cdr3_nt: TGTGCCAGCAGTTCCATAGCGGGAGTCGAGCAGTACTTC
clone_size: -; v_call: TRBV19; j_call: TRBJ2-1; d_call: TRBD2; cdr3_aa: CASSITSGRDEQFF; cdr3_nt: TGTGCCAGTAGTATAACTAGCGGGAGGGATGAGCAGTTCTTC
clone_size: -; v_call: TRBV7-9; j_call: TRBJ2-3; d_call: -; cdr3_aa: CASTTGQGDTQYF; cdr3_nt: TGTGCCAGCACGACCGGGCAGGGAGATACGCAGTATTTT
clone_size: -; v_call: TRBV27; j_call: TRBJ2-7; d_call: TRBD2; cdr3_aa: CASSLGLAIHEQYF; cdr3_nt: TGTGCCAGCAGTTTAGGACTAGCGATCCACGAGCAGTACTTC
clone_size: -; v_call: TRBV7-2; j_call: TRBJ2-6; d_call: TRBD2; cdr3_aa: CASSKRTSTGANVLTF; cdr3_nt: TGTGCCAGCAGCAAAAGGACTAGTACTGGGGCCAACGTCCTGACTTTC
clone_size: -; v_call: TRBV5-1; j_call: TRBJ2-3; d_call: TRBD2; cdr3_aa: CASSLSGRWPDTQYF; cdr3_nt: TGCGCCAGCAGCTTGTCCGGGAGGTGGCCAGATACGCAGTATTTT
clone_size: -; v_call: TRBV9; j_call: TRBJ2-5; d_call: TRBD2; cdr3_aa: CASSHPRGTSQETQYF; cdr3_nt: TGTGCCAGCTCCCACCCGAGGGGGACTAGCCAAGAGACCCAGTACTTC
clone_size: -; v_call: TRBV5-5; j_call: TRBJ2-7; d_call: TRBD2; cdr3_aa: CASSTGLAGGFYEQYF; cdr3_nt: TGTGCCAGCAGCACCGGACTAGCGGGAGGTTTCTACGAGCAGTACTTC
clone_size: -; v_call: TRBV27; j_call: TRBJ1-5; d_call: TRBD1; cdr3_aa: CASSATGGGQPQHF; cdr3_nt: TGTGCCAGCAGTGCCACAGGGGGCGGTCAGCCCCAGCATTTT
clone_size: -; v_call: TRBV11-1; j_call: TRBJ2-5; d_call: TRBD2; cdr3_aa: CASSLGLAGETQYF; cdr3_nt: TGTGCCAGCAGCCTCGGACTAGCGGGAGAGACCCAGTACTTC
clone_size: -; v_call: TRBV29-1; j_call: TRBJ2-5; d_call: TRBD2; cdr3_aa: CSVEDLQAGQETQYF; cdr3_nt: TGCAGCGTTGAAGATCTTCAAGCGGGACAAGAGACCCAGTACTTC
clone_size: once; v_call: TRBV11-3; j_call: TRBJ2-1; d_call: -; cdr3_aa: CASSFDMVSNEQFF; cdr3_nt: TGTGCCAGCAGCTTCGACATGGTTAGCAATGAGCAGTTCTTC
clone_size: many; v_call: TRBV6-1; j_call: TRBJ2-5; d_call: -; cdr3_aa: CASSRSLETETQYF; cdr3_nt: TGTGCCAGCAGCCGCTCTTTAGAAACAGAGACCCAGTACTTC
clone_size: -; v_call: TRBV5-1; j_call: TRBJ1-3; d_call: TRBD1; cdr3_aa: CASSVGQGAGNTIYF; cdr3_nt: TGCGCCAGCAGCGTAGGACAGGGGGCTGGAAACACCATATATTTT
clone_size: -; v_call: TRBV2; j_call: TRBJ2-3; d_call: -; cdr3_aa: CASSDFLAGTDTQYF; cdr3_nt: TGTGCCAGCAGTGATTTCCTAGCTGGGACAGATACGCAGTATTTT
clone_size: -; v_call: TRBV7-2; j_call: TRBJ2-7; d_call: TRBD1; cdr3_aa: CASSLVGDSTYEQYF; cdr3_nt: TGTGCCAGCAGCTTAGTTGGGGACAGCACCTACGAGCAGTACTTC
clone_size: once; v_call: TRBV27; j_call: TRBJ2-7; d_call: -; cdr3_aa: CASSLRGGALWNEQYF; cdr3_nt: TGTGCCAGCAGTTTACGAGGCGGGGCCCTTTGGAACGAGCAGTACTTC
clone_size: -; v_call: TRBV7-9; j_call: TRBJ2-1; d_call: -; cdr3_aa: CASSLILAGNEQFF; cdr3_nt: TGTGCCAGCAGCTTAATTCTCGCAGGGAATGAGCAGTTCTTC
clone_size: -; v_call: TRBV19; j_call: TRBJ1-5; d_call: -; cdr3_aa: CASSINRVNSNQPQHF; cdr3_nt: TGTGCCAGTAGTATAAACAGGGTAAATAGCAATCAGCCCCAGCATTTT
clone_size: -; v_call: TRBV5-1; j_call: TRBJ2-1; d_call: -; cdr3_aa: CASSLASTSRSYNEQFF; cdr3_nt: TGCGCCAGCAGCTTGGCCTCTACGTCTAGGTCCTACAATGAGCAGTTCTTC
clone_size: -; v_call: TRBV4-2; j_call: TRBJ2-1; d_call: TRBD2; cdr3_aa: CASSQELVKRETFF; cdr3_nt: TGTGCCAGCAGCCAAGAGTTGGTCAAGCGGGAGACGTTCTTC
clone_size: -; v_call: TRBV19; j_call: TRBJ1-6; d_call: -; cdr3_aa: CASTRDTGSPLHF; cdr3_nt: TGTGCCAGTACCCGGGACACGGGGTCACCCCTCCACTTT
clone_size: -; v_call: TRBV19; j_call: TRBJ1-1; d_call: TRBD1; cdr3_aa: CASSSRQGLAEAFF; cdr3_nt: TGTGCCAGTAGTAGCCGACAGGGGCTAGCTGAAGCTTTCTTT
clone_size: -; v_call: TRBV10-3; j_call: TRBJ2-7; d_call: TRBD1; cdr3_aa: CAIRGTGDEQYF; cdr3_nt: TGTGCCATCAGGGGGACAGGGGACGAGCAGTACTTC
clone_size: -; v_call: TRBV6-1; j_call: TRBJ1-1; d_call: TRBD1; cdr3_aa: CASSDTGVSDTEAFF; cdr3_nt: TGTGCCAGCAGTGACACAGGGGTGTCGGACACTGAAGCTTTCTTT
clone_size: -; v_call: TRBV11-2; j_call: TRBJ1-4; d_call: -; cdr3_aa: CASSLREVNEKLFF; cdr3_nt: TGTGCCAGCAGCCTCAGGGAAGTTAATGAAAAACTGTTTTTT
clone_size: few; v_call: TRBV7-2; j_call: TRBJ1-4; d_call: TRBD1; cdr3_aa: CASSLPGQINEKLFF; cdr3_nt: TGTGCCAGCAGTTTACCGGGACAGATTAATGAAAAACTGTTTTTT
clone_size: -; v_call: TRBV13; j_call: TRBJ2-7; d_call: -; cdr3_aa: CASSLGGRSQGTYEQYF; cdr3_nt: TGTGCCAGCAGCTTAGGAGGCCGTAGCCAGGGGACCTACGAGCAGTACTTC
clone_size: -; v_call: TRBV4-2; j_call: TRBJ1-1; d_call: -; cdr3_aa: CASSQSYFHRNTEAFF; cdr3_nt: TGTGCCAGCAGCCAGAGTTATTTCCACCGAAACACTGAAGCTTTCTTT
clone_size: -; v_call: TRBV28; j_call: TRBJ2-7; d_call: -; cdr3_aa: CASSLRDIYEQYF; cdr3_nt: TGTGCCAGCAGTTTAAGGGACATCTACGAGCAGTACTTC
clone_size: once; v_call: TRBV11-2; j_call: TRBJ2-7; d_call: -; cdr3_aa: CASNAPGGLFYEQYF; cdr3_nt: TGTGCCAGCAACGCCCCAGGGGGGCTATTCTACGAGCAGTACTTC
clone_size: -; v_call: TRBV6-6; j_call: TRBJ2-2; d_call: TRBD2; cdr3_aa: CASTATSGSWAGELFF; cdr3_nt: TGTGCCAGCACCGCGACTAGCGGGAGTTGGGCCGGGGAGCTGTTTTTT
clone_size: -; v_call: TRBV7-9; j_call: TRBJ2-5; d_call: TRBD1; cdr3_aa: CASSLGIQRDSQETQYF; cdr3_nt: TGTGCCAGCAGCTTAGGGATCCAAAGGGACAGCCAAGAGACCCAGTACTTC
clone_size: -; v_call: TRBV5-6; j_call: TRBJ1-2; d_call: TRBD1; cdr3_aa: CATNRQGYGYTF; cdr3_nt: TGTGCCACAAACCGACAGGGGTATGGCTACACCTTC
clone_size: -; v_call: TRBV2; j_call: TRBJ2-7; d_call: -; cdr3_aa: CASTEMAGVSYEQYF; cdr3_nt: TGTGCCAGCACCGAGATGGCAGGGGTGTCCTACGAGCAGTACTTC
clone_size: -; v_call: TRBV5-4; j_call: TRBJ2-3; d_call: TRBD2; cdr3_aa: CASSIPAGAGLDTQYF; cdr3_nt: TGTGCCAGCAGCATCCCAGCGGGGGCCGGGCTGGATACGCAGTATTTT
clone_size: -; v_call: TRBV2; j_call: TRBJ1-3; d_call: -; cdr3_aa: CASNRVGGNTIYF; cdr3_nt: TGTGCCAGCAACAGGGTAGGCGGAAACACCATATATTTT
clone_size: -; v_call: TRBV12-5; j_call: TRBJ2-7; d_call: -; cdr3_aa: CASAIFQGGYEQYF; cdr3_nt: TGTGCTAGTGCCATTTTTCAGGGCGGTTACGAGCAGTACTTC
clone_size: -; v_call: TRBV28; j_call: TRBJ1-2; d_call: TRBD1; cdr3_aa: CASSFPGQGRSSPNYGYTF; cdr3_nt: TGTGCCAGCAGTTTTCCGGGACAGGGGCGAAGTTCCCCTAACTATGGCTACACCTTC